These T cell receptor beta chains were read from a single sample in a study of blood T cell repertoires in COVID-19. Sequenced by immunoSEQ multiplex PCR; TCRdb stores in-frame clones only, minus some. Here the sample spans tens of thousands of clones, approximately 82% being singletons. The material sequenced was peripheral blood. The receptors come from a human donor in a cohort sampled during active COVID-19. Both conserved end residues are part of each CDR3. The D gene is left open where the match is weak. Clone size is given for some rows only: seen once, a few or many times, or a class if the clone is expanded.

>TRBD2|TRBJ2-3|.|TRBV5-4
CASSSGTSGFRADTQYF
TGTGCCAGCAGCTCCGGGACTAGCGGTTTTAGGGCAGATACGCAGTATTTT
>.|TRBJ1-1|.|TRBV7-2
CASSLTAGQHTEAFF
TGTGCCAGCAGCTTAACTGCAGGGCAGCACACTGAAGCTTTCTTT
>TRBD2|TRBJ2-1|.|TRBV7-2
CASSPRGVSYNEQFF
TGTGCCAGCAGTCCACGGGGGGTTTCCTACAATGAGCAGTTCTTC
>.|TRBJ2-1|.|TRBV19
CASSIRDEQFF
TGTGCCAGTAGTATCAGGGATGAGCAGTTCTTC
>TRBD2|TRBJ2-1|.|TRBV7-9
CASSLGGLAGAYNEQFF
TGTGCCAGCAGCTTAGGAGGACTAGCGGGGGCCTACAATGAGCAGTTCTTC
>.|TRBJ2-3|.|TRBV6-5
CASWRGPYTDTQYF
TGTGCCAGCTGGCGGGGGCCATACACAGATACGCAGTATTTT
>.|TRBJ2-1|.|TRBV2
CASSERVGGLSPQFF
TGTGCCAGCAGTGAACGCGTCGGGGGGCTGTCCCCCCAGTTCTTC
>.|TRBJ1-1|.|TRBV30
CAWSPLSTEAFF
TGTGCCTGGAGTCCTTTGAGCACTGAAGCTTTCTTT
>.|TRBJ2-1|.|TRBV6-5
CASSIQGANEQFF
TGTGCCAGCAGTATACAGGGTGCCAATGAGCAGTTCTTC
>.|TRBJ1-2|.|TRBV10-1
CASSESGRKGYTF
TGCGCCAGCAGTGAGTCGGGGAGGAAGGGCTACACCTTC
>.|TRBJ1-4|.|TRBV27
CASSLSRGLEKLFF
TGTGCCAGCAGTTTATCCAGGGGTTTGGAAAAACTGTTTTTT
>TRBD1|TRBJ2-1|.|TRBV5-1
CASRIWTGMSANEQFF
TGCGCCAGCAGAATATGGACAGGGATGTCGGCCAATGAGCAGTTCTTC
>TRBD1|TRBJ1-6|few|TRBV19
CASRRDRGLGSPLHF
TGTGCCAGTAGGAGGGACAGGGGGCTGGGATCACCCCTCCACTTT
>.|TRBJ2-1|.|TRBV5-1
CASSFLAARGNEQFF
TGCGCCAGCAGCTTTTTAGCGGCCCGCGGCAATGAGCAGTTCTTC
>.|TRBJ1-2|.|TRBV9
CASSVVLSGGEGYTF
TGTGCCAGCAGCGTAGTACTGTCGGGGGGTGAGGGCTACACCTTC
>.|TRBJ2-3|.|TRBV19
CASSIGVGGSTDTQYF
TGTGCCAGTAGTATAGGGGTAGGAGGTAGCACAGATACGCAGTATTTT
>.|TRBJ2-7|.|TRBV5-1
CASSLGGWVDYEQYF
TGCGCCAGCAGCTTGGGAGGTTGGGTAGACTACGAGCAGTACTTC
>.|TRBJ2-1|.|TRBV5-1
CASSSPRGALLGEQFF
TGCGCCAGCAGCTCCCCCAGGGGGGCGTTGCTGGGTGAGCAGTTCTTC
>.|TRBJ2-2|.|TRBV27
CASSSLGGTLDGELFF
TGTGCCAGCAGTTCCTTGGGGGGAACTTTGGACGGGGAGCTGTTTTTT
>.|TRBJ1-4|once|TRBV18
CASSPRPPGELFF
TGTGCCAGCTCACCCCGACCCCCGGGGGAACTGTTTTTT
>.|TRBJ2-1|.|TRBV5-4
CASSSTYNEQFF
TGTGCCAGCAGCTCAACCTACAATGAGCAGTTCTTC
>.|TRBJ2-3|once|TRBV30
CAWSVVGGTDTQYF
TGTGCCTGGAGTGTTGTGGGGGGAACAGATACGCAGTATTTT
>.|TRBJ2-2|.|TRBV11-2
CASSHDPGSTGELFF
TGTGCCAGCAGCCACGACCCAGGGTCCACCGGGGAGCTGTTTTTT
>TRBD1|TRBJ2-5|once|TRBV30
CAWGRPGQGVETQYF
TGTGCCTGGGGGAGGCCGGGACAGGGAGTAGAGACCCAGTACTTC
>TRBD2|TRBJ2-7|.|TRBV2
CASSGTSGGSYEQYF
TGTGCCAGCAGCGGGACTAGCGGGGGTTCCTACGAGCAGTACTTC
>.|TRBJ1-1|.|TRBV3-1/TRBV3-2
CASSTGYTEAFF
TGTGCCAGCAGCACAGGGTACACTGAAGCTTTCTTT
>.|TRBJ1-5|.|TRBV6-6
CASSYPQDRSNQPQHF
TGTGCCAGCAGTTACCCCCAAGACAGGAGCAATCAGCCCCAGCATTTT
>TRBD1|TRBJ2-6|.|TRBV10-3
CVAGTGAGANVLTF
TGTGTAGCCGGGACAGGGGCTGGGGCCAACGTCCTGACTTTC
>.|TRBJ2-5|medium-sized|TRBV5-6
CASSLYGRVETQYF
TGTGCCAGCAGCTTGTATGGCAGGGTAGAGACCCAGTACTTC
>.|TRBJ2-5|once|TRBV5-4
CASSLAGVQETQYF
TGTGCCAGCAGCTTGGCAGGGGTGCAAGAGACCCAGTACTTC
>TRBD2|TRBJ2-1|once|TRBV6-5
CASSRLARDNEQFF
TGTGCCAGCAGCAGACTAGCGCGGGACAATGAGCAGTTCTTC
>TRBD1|TRBJ2-2|.|TRBV5-4
CASSSRQGISTGELFF
TGTGCCAGCAGCTCCCGACAGGGGATAAGCACCGGGGAGCTGTTTTTT
>.|TRBJ1-3|few|TRBV3-1/TRBV3-2
CASSPDTTSGNTIYF
TGTGCCAGCAGTCCAGACACCACCTCTGGAAACACCATATATTTT
>TRBD1|TRBJ1-2|.|TRBV10-2
CASSVTPDRGNYGYTF
TGCGCCAGCAGTGTCACCCCGGACAGGGGTAACTATGGCTACACCTTC
>.|TRBJ2-2|.|TRBV6-5
CASSYSAGGTGELFF
TGTGCCAGCAGTTACTCGGCAGGGGGGACGGGGGAGCTGTTTTTT
>TRBD1|TRBJ1-1|.|TRBV18
CASSQLGQGATEAFF
TGTGCCAGCTCACAACTCGGCCAGGGGGCCACTGAAGCTTTCTTT
>TRBD2|TRBJ2-1|.|TRBV18
CASSQPRTSGIYNEQFF
TGTGCCAGCTCACAACCAAGGACTAGCGGGATATACAATGAGCAGTTCTTC
>TRBD1|TRBJ1-4|few|TRBV15
CATSRVQGREKLFF
TGTGCCACCAGCAGAGTACAGGGGCGAGAAAAACTGTTTTTT
>TRBD1|TRBJ1-3|.|TRBV3-1/TRBV3-2
CASSQGQGSGNTIYF
TGTGCCAGCAGCCAGGGACAGGGCTCTGGAAACACCATATATTTT
>TRBD1|TRBJ2-3|.|TRBV5-1
CASSLEARQGATDTQYF
TGCGCCAGCAGCTTGGAGGCCCGACAGGGAGCCACAGATACGCAGTATTTT
>.|TRBJ1-2|.|TRBV6-6
CASSARGFDNYGYTF
TGTGCCAGCAGCGCCAGGGGTTTTGATAACTATGGCTACACCTTC